This TCR beta chain was sequenced for a study of T cell repertoires in cytomegalovirus infection. This clonotype was recorded only once. The antigen is unknown. This CDR3 region has 14 residues. Germline assignment: CDR1 SQVTM and CDR2 ANQGSEA. Unmatched junction bases numbered 4, after V lost 1 base and J lost 3 bases. Whole-study findings and limits: CMV-specific HLA-C-restricted TCR beta clonotypes dominated the ex vivo response.

TCRdb redid the calling of the reads with MiXCR, one entry per CDR3 protein. Of 300,000 or so distinct CDR3 sequences in the sample, roughly 25% were seen once. The receptor's source is a human donor in good health (CMV status not recorded). Some clones in this sample may be carry-over from other donors' samples. The chain joins TRBV29-1 to TRBJ1-2; 8 bases align to TRBD1. Here the sequenced sample was cultured PBMCs, taken from culture after CMV antigen stimulation. The CDR3, as DNA: TGCAGCGTTGAAGCCGGGACAGGAGACTATGGCTACACCTTC. It codes for CSVEAGTGDYGYTF.